This T cell receptor (beta chain) was sequenced for a study of blood T cell repertoires in COVID-19. Only one count was recorded for this clone. Libraries were prepared by immunoSEQ multiplex PCR; TCRdb keeps only in-frame clonotypes and omits some of them. The sample lists 250,000 or so clones, 80% to 90% occurring once. During the 2 weeks before they entered the study, exposed participants had met someone with a PCR-confirmed or clinician-diagnosed COVID-19 case. The V end lost 7 bases, the J end lost 6 bases, and 23 bases lay between the germline ends. The CDR3 length is 15 residues. The V gene's germline CDR1 is SQVTM and CDR2 ANQGSEA.

The genes are TRBV29-1 and TRBJ2-3; a possible D gene is TRBD1 (9 bases). The sample consisted of PBMCs or T cells enriched from blood (not recorded which). The source is a woman aged 40 to 49 who had been exposed to COVID-19. The CDR3 DNA reads as TGCAGCGGGGCAATTACAGGGGGCGGGAGGGATACGCAGTATTTT. Protein product: CSGAITGGGRDTQYF.